A single sample is the source of the 25 T cell receptor beta chains below, sequenced in a study of CD8 T cells in Susac syndrome. Random hexamers served to reverse transcribe roughly 0.5 to 1 ug RNA. Each CDR3 protein is one row after TCRdb ran MiXCR on the immunoSEQ multiplex PCR reads. This table holds 85,000 to 90,000 distinct CDR3 sequences, just under 95% found once. What was sequenced was CD8+ T cells from PBMCs. These receptors were obtained from a human donor in good health.

The V call is TRBV19, the J call TRBJ2-7, with D perhaps TRBD1 (6 bases). From germline, CDR1 is LNHDA and CDR2 SQIVND (reference sequence). V was shortened by 5 bases and J by 4 bases, with 24 bases between the two germline ends. CDR3 length: 17 amino acids. CDR3: CASSPAKAGTITYEQYF. CDR3 coding DNA: TGTGCCAGTAGTCCTGCGAAGGCAGGGACAATAACGTACGAGCAGTACTTC.

V gene TRBV4-1 combines with J gene TRBJ2-1; possibly TRBD2 for D (5 bases). Trimming stripped 3 bases from V and 3 bases from J, with 12 bases between. Looked up from germline, CDR1 is MGHRA and CDR2 is YSYEKL. The CDR3 is 15 residues long. The chain's CDR3 is CASSHRAADYNEQFF. Here the CDR3 DNA reads TGCGCCAGCAGCCACCGGGCAGCGGACTACAATGAGCAGTTCTTC.

V is TRBV29-1 and J is TRBJ2-3, with no clear D. The ends were cut back, 4 bases at V and 3 bases at J, with 17 bases in the middle. The CDR3 sequence is 15 residues long. In germline, CDR1 is SQVTM, CDR2 ANQGSEA. CDR3 sequence reads: CSVGWGDLGTDTQYF. DNA of the CDR3: TGCAGCGTTGGGTGGGGTGACCTTGGTACAGATACGCAGTATTTT.

The gene calls are TRBV4-2 and TRBJ2-5; 7 nucleotides match TRBD2. The CDR3 contains 16 residues. Trimming cost V 4 bases and J 5 bases; bases outside gene matches: 13. The V gene's germline CDR1 is LGHNA and CDR2 YNFKEQ. CDR3 residues: CASSPEWGGGGETQYF. The CDR3, as DNA: TGTGCCAGCAGCCCCGAGTGGGGCGGGGGAGGGGAGACCCAGTACTTC.

The chain carries TRBV12-3 or TRBV12-4 and TRBJ1-1; D gene uncertain. CDR3 length equals 14 residues. The germline V and J ends were trimmed by 1 base and 3 bases, with 9 bases remaining between them. In DNA, the CDR3 is TGTGCCAGCAGTTTAGTGGGTGTGGACACTGAAGCTTTCTTT. Its protein is CASSLVGVDTEAFF.

The V and J genes are TRBV24-1 and TRBJ2-1; D is unclear. Germline-derived CDR1 and CDR2 are KGHDR and SFDVKD. V was clipped by 0 bases and J by 8 bases, with 7 bases between them. This CDR3 has 13 amino acids. In nucleotides, the CDR3 is TGTGCCACCAGTGATTTGGAAGAGGATGAGCAGTTCTTC. Translated, it gives CATSDLEEDEQFF.

This clonotype showed up just once. The genes are TRBV20-1 and TRBJ1-5; D is possibly TRBD1 (5 bases). The V gene lost 0 bases and the J gene lost 2 bases, with 11 bases spanning the gap. Germline lookup yields CDR1 DFQATT and CDR2 SNEGSKA (reference sequence). CDR3 length: 15 amino acids. Here the CDR3 reads CSARDPGRGNQPQHF. For the CDR3, the DNA is TGCAGTGCTAGAGATCCGGGACGGGGCAATCAGCCCCAGCATTTT.

For the CDR3, the DNA is TGTGCCAGCAGACTCCCAAGCGAGGGGCTGAACACTGAAGCTTTCTTT. Translation: CASRLPSEGLNTEAFF. The chain has TRBV6-2 or TRBV6-3 and TRBJ1-1; D possibly corresponds to TRBD1 (5 bases). This CDR3 spans 16 amino acids. V lost 6 bases and J lost 0, with 17 bases in between. CDR1 is MNHEY and CDR2 is SVGEGT in the germline V gene.

This chain links TRBV29-1 with TRBJ2-2; D not resolved. The V and J ends lost 0 bases and 1 base respectively, with 9 bases between them. The germline CDR1 and CDR2 sequences are SQVTM and ANQGSEA. This CDR3 comprises 15 residues. Written as DNA, the CDR3 is TGCAGCGTTGAAGATAGGAAGAAGAACACCGGGGAGCTGTTTTTT. Its translation is CSVEDRKKNTGELFF.

This rearrangement joins TRBV20-1 to TRBJ1-3; D possibly corresponds to TRBD1 (6 bases). Trimming pared 2 bases from V and 4 bases from J, leaving 12 bases between. Germline CDR1 DFQATT, CDR2 SNEGSKA (reference sequence). CDR3 length: 14 amino acids. The CDR3 nucleotides read TGCAGTGCTAGACGGGACATCTGGGGAAACACCATATATTTT. Translated: CSARRDIWGNTIYF.

The J gene is TRBJ1-4, the V gene TRBV6-1; TRBD1 is a possible D gene (6 bases). V was shortened by 1 base and J by 7 bases, with 10 bases between the two germline ends. From germline, CDR1 is MNHNS and CDR2 SASEGT. This CDR3 has 14 residues. The CDR3 sequence is CASSEGGHSEKLFF. CDR3 bases: TGTGCCAGCAGTGAAGGGGGACATAGTGAAAAACTGTTTTTT.

This clonotype was recorded once. The genes are TRBV9 and TRBJ2-2; 9 bases map to TRBD2. Germline CDR1 and CDR2: SGDLS and YYNGEE. The CDR3 has 14 amino acids. Losses at the gene ends were 3 bases for V and 4 bases for J; bases not matched to a gene: 1. As DNA, the CDR3 is TGTGCCAGCAGCGGTAGCGGGGGCACCGGGGAGCTGTTTTTT. It is translated as CASSGSGGTGELFF. The entire variable domain, with the rest obtained from reference TRBV9 and TRBJ2-2, is as follows: DSGVTQTPKHLITATGQRVTLRCSPRSGDLSVYWYQQSLDQGLQFLIQYYNGEERAKGNILERFSAQQFPDLHSELNLSSLELGDSALYFCASSGSGGTGELFFGEGSRLTVL.

The chain couples TRBV18 to TRBJ1-2, with unresolved D. From germline, CDR1 is KGHSH and CDR2 LQKENI. The CDR3 runs 15 residues. Trimming removed 2 bases at V and 5 bases at J, with 15 bases between. In DNA form, the CDR3 reads TGTGCCAGCTCACCAGAGGGAGTAACGTCGTATGGCTACACCTTC. The encoded protein is CASSPEGVTSYGYTF. The entire variable domain, with the rest obtained from reference TRBV18 and TRBJ1-2, is as follows: NAGVMQNPRHLVRRRGQEARLRCSPMKGHSHVYWYRQLPEEGLKFMVYLQKENIIDESGMPKERFSAEFPKEGPSILRIQQVVRGDSAAYFCASSPEGVTSYGYTFGSGTRLTVV.

This chain links TRBV19 with TRBJ1-2, with 10 bases identical to TRBD1. V lost 6 bases to trimming and J lost 8 bases; unmatched junction nucleotides: 3. Per the germline V gene, CDR1 is LNHDA and CDR2 is SQIVND (reference sequence). CDR3 length equals 12 residues. The CDR3 DNA sequence: TGTGCCAGTAGCGAGACAGGGGGCGGCTACACCTTC. Its translation is CASSETGGGYTF.

The chain joins TRBV7-9 to TRBJ2-1, with 10 bases lining up with TRBD2. The CDR3 is 15 residues long. The V gene's germline CDR1 is SEHNR and CDR2 FQNEAQ (reference sequence). The V gene end was trimmed by 5 bases and the J gene end by 8 bases; junction bases not matched to a gene: 9. The CDR3 protein is CASSATSGALHEQFF. CDR3 sequence (DNA): TGTGCCAGCAGCGCCACTAGCGGGGCCCTCCATGAGCAGTTCTTC.

The CDR3 DNA is TGTGCCAGCAGCGAGGGCAGGACAGGGTTTTTCGGCGAGCAGTACTTC. Translating gives CASSEGRTGFFGEQYF. This chain joins TRBV6-2 or TRBV6-3 and TRBJ2-7; the match to TRBD1 covers 8 bases. CDR3 length: 16 amino acids. In germline, CDR1 is MNHEY, CDR2 SVGEGT. With 6 bases clipped from V and 6 bases from J, the junction kept 16 bases outside the gene matches.

This clonotype has just one count. The chain has TRBV4-1 and TRBJ1-2; the match to TRBD1 covers 10 bases. Trimming at V came to 1 base and at J to 10 bases, leaving 6 bases not matched to a gene. Germline-derived CDR1 and CDR2 are MGHRA and YSYEKL. This CDR3 region has 14 residues. CDR3 amino acids: CASSQVGQGKVYTF. For the CDR3, the DNA is TGCGCCAGCAGCCAAGTGGGACAGGGGAAAGTCTACACCTTC.

This sequence joins TRBV6-5 and TRBJ1-6; possible D gene TRBD1, 5 bases. Trimming shortened V by 10 bases and J by 17 bases, and 12 bases separated the two germline ends. CDR1 is MNHEY, CDR2 SVGAGI, per germline. The CDR3 runs to 9 residues. CDR3: CANRTEIHF. CDR3 nucleotide sequence: TGTGCCAACAGGACGGAGATCCACTTT.

The chain uses TRBV21-1 and TRBJ2-1; the table names TRBD2, a call not compared with the DNA. TRBV21-1 is reported as a pseudogene. The CDR3 extends over 18 amino acids. The CDR3 here is CASSKTPPSGSSYNEQFF. The CDR3 nucleotides are TGTGCCAGCAGCAAAACGCCTCCTAGCGGCTCCTCCTACAATGAGCAGTTCTTC.

In its sample, this clonotype was seen a few times. The chain is built from TRBV19 and TRBJ2-7, with 11 bases identical to TRBD2. Germline V lookup: CDR1 LNHDA, CDR2 SQIVND (reference sequence). The J segment lost 4 bases and the V segment lost 4 bases, leaving 3 bases of the junction unmatched. The CDR3 is made up of 14 amino acids. The CDR3 coding sequence is TGTGCCAGTAGTAAGACTAGCGGGGCGTACGAGCAGTACTTC. This gives the protein CASSKTSGAYEQYF.

This sequence joins TRBV12-3 or TRBV12-4 and TRBJ1-1; D call uncertain. This CDR3 has 11 amino acids. The V end lost 2 bases, the J end lost 7 bases, and 5 bases lay between the germline ends. CDR3 loop: CASSLSLEAFF. CDR3 bases: TGTGCCAGCAGTTTAAGCCTTGAAGCTTTCTTT.

The rearrangement uses TRBV6-5 and TRBJ1-2; D is possibly TRBD1 (5 bases). V dropped 4 bases and J dropped 4 bases, with 16 bases sitting between them. Germline V gene lookup returns CDR1 MNHEY and CDR2 SVGAGI. This CDR3 is 15 amino acids long. The CDR3 DNA sequence: TGTGCCAGCAGTTCTACGGGACCCCGGCTCTATGGCTACACCTTC. Its protein product is CASSSTGPRLYGYTF.

The rearrangement joins TRBV5-8 to TRBJ2-1; TRBD1 or TRBD2 may be the D gene (5 bases each). V shed 4 bases and J shed 0 bases, with 11 bases lying between them. The CDR3 has 15 residues. The germline V gene encodes CDR1 SGHTS and CDR2 YDEGEE. CDR3 sequence reads: CASSRGDVSYNEQFF. The DNA of the CDR3 is TGTGCCAGCAGCCGAGGGGACGTCTCCTACAATGAGCAGTTCTTC.

This clonotype was observed a handful of times. This chain uses TRBV9 with TRBJ2-3, with D maybe TRBD1 (5 bases). Trimming pared 0 bases from V and 1 base from J, leaving 9 bases between. Germline CDR1 reads SGDLS; CDR2 reads YYNGEE. This CDR3 comprises 15 residues. The CDR3 loop reads CASSVGGGRTDTQYF. CDR3 nucleotides: TGTGCCAGCAGCGTAGGGGGCGGCCGCACAGATACGCAGTATTTT.

This chain uses TRBV14 with TRBJ2-7; D is perhaps TRBD1 (6 bases). V lost 0 bases and J lost 3, with 12 bases in between. Looked up from germline, CDR1 is SGHDN and CDR2 is FVKESK. The CDR3 is 15 residues long. The CDR3 loop reads CASSQDGLGGYEQYF. The CDR3 bases are TGTGCCAGCAGCCAAGATGGTCTAGGGGGCTACGAGCAGTACTTC.